The clone carrying this T cell receptor beta chain was counted ten times or more. This specimen comes from a study of response to subunit inactivated influenza vaccine. In TCRdb, the RT-PCR reads were re-called with MiXCR into one record per CDR3 protein. The table shows 180,000 or so distinct CDR3 sequences, with approximately 12% occurring only once. The germline V gene encodes CDR1 ENHRY and CDR2 SYGVKD. The CDR3 length is 13 residues. With 4 bases removed from V and 1 base from J, the gap between germline ends came to 7 bases. These same data were also listed under a study on T cells expressing NK-cell markers. As that report states: 5'RACE template switching with UMIs produced the TCR beta cDNA.

The receptor comes from a man in his fifties who received an inactivated influenza vaccine. The chain links TRBV10-3 to TRBJ2-5; no clear D. The sequencing used CD8+ T cells sorted from PBMCs, collected 11 to 12 days after vaccination. The chain's CDR3 is CAISVEFQETQYF. The CDR3, as DNA: TGTGCCATCAGTGTCGAATTCCAAGAGACCCAGTACTTC.